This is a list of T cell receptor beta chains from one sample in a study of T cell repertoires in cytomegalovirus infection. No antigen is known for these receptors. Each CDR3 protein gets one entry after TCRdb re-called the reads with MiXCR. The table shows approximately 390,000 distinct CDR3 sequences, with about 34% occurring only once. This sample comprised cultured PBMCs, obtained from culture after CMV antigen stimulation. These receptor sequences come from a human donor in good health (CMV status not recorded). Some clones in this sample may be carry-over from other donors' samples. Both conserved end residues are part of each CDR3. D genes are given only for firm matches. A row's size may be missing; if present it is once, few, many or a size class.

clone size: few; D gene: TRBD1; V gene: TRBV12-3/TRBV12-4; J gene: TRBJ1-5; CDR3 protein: CASSQRGRWQPQHF; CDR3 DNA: TGTGCCAGCAGCCAAAGGGGGCGTTGGCAGCCCCAGCATTTT
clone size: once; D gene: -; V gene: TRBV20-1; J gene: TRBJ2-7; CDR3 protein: CSARTISEGNEQYF; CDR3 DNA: TGCAGTGCTAGGACTATTTCGGAAGGCAACGAGCAGTACTTC
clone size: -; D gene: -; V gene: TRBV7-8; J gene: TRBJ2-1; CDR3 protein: CASSFILGTYNEQFF; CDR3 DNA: TGTGCCAGCAGCTTTATCCTAGGCACCTACAATGAGCAGTTCTTC
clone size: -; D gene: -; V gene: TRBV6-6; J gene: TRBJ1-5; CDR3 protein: CASSYGSNQPQHF; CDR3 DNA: TGTGCCAGCAGTTATGGGAGCAATCAGCCCCAGCATTTT
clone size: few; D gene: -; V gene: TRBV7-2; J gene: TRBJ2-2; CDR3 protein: CASSNGGFTGELFF; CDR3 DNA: TGTGCCAGCAGCAACGGAGGGTTTACCGGGGAGCTGTTTTTT
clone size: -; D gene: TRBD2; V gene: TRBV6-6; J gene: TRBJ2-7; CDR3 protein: CASRELAGASLEQYF; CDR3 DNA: TGTGCCAGCAGGGAACTAGCGGGAGCTTCCCTGGAGCAGTACTTC
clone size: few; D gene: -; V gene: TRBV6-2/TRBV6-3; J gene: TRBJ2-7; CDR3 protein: CASSPHGTSGNYEQYF; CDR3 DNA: TGTGCCAGCAGCCCACATGGCACCAGCGGAAATTACGAGCAGTACTTC
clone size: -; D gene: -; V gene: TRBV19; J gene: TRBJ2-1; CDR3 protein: CASSMDTPYNEQFF; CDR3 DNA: TGTGCCAGTAGTATGGACACGCCCTACAATGAGCAGTTCTTC
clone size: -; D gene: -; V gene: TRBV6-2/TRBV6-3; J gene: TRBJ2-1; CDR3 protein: CASSSTGGGRGEQFF; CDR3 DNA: TGTGCCAGCAGTTCGACCGGGGGAGGAAGGGGCGAGCAGTTCTTC
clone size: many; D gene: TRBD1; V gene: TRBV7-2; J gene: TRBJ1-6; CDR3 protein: CASSFDRGNSPLHF; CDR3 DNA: TGTGCCAGCAGCTTCGACAGGGGTAATTCACCCCTCCACTTT
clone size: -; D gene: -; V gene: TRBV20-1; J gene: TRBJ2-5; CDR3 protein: CSAEGWQETQYF; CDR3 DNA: TGCAGTGCGGAAGGGTGGCAAGAGACCCAGTACTTC
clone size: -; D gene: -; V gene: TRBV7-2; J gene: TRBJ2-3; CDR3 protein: CASSLSGPPSTDTQYF; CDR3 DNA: TGTGCCAGCAGCTTATCAGGACCACCTAGCACAGATACGCAGTATTTT
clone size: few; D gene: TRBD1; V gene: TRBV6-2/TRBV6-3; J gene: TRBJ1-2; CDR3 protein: CASSSPGQRTGYYGYTF; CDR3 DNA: TGTGCCAGCAGCAGTCCGGGACAGAGAACCGGGTACTATGGCTACACCTTC
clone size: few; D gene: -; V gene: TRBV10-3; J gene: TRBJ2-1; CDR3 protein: CAIRGESSYNEQFF; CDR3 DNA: TGTGCCATCAGAGGTGAGAGCTCCTACAATGAGCAGTTCTTC
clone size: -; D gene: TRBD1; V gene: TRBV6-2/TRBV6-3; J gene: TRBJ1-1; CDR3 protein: CASSYSTSGQGAMNTEAFF; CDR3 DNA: TGTGCCAGCAGTTACTCGACTTCCGGACAGGGAGCCATGAACACTGAAGCTTTCTTT
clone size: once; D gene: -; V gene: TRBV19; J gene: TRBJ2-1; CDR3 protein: CASSDEGVALREQFF; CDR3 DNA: TGTGCCAGTAGTGACGAAGGGGTGGCATTAAGGGAGCAGTTCTTC
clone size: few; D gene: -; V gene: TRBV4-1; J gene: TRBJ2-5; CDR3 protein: CASSQGIPQETQYF; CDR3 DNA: TGCGCCAGCAGCCAAGGAATCCCCCAAGAGACCCAGTACTTC
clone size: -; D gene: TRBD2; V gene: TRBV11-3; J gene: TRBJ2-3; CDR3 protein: CASSPRTSGALSDTQYF; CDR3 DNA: TGTGCCAGCAGCCCTCGGACTAGCGGGGCCCTCTCAGATACGCAGTATTTT